These 15 T cell receptor beta chains were all obtained from the same sample, sequenced in a study of T cell changes during pregnancy in multiple sclerosis (dated by TCRdb to between 2019 and 2020). The library was obtained by the immunoSEQ multiplex PCR assay. The source is immuneACCESS, and TCRdb retained only in-frame sequences with V and J called. Part of the clones is not carried over; for the studies checked, unresolved V genes explain less than half of this, and the remainder is unexplained. Here the sample has more than 55,000 clones; approximately 91% occur a single time. Clones ranked in the top ten supply approximately 1.2% of the sample. The sequencing here drew on peripheral blood, taken in the second trimester of pregnancy. The receptor source for this set is a female donor with multiple sclerosis, enrolled in a pregnancy study.

The CDR3 DNA follows: TGTGCCAGCAGCAACCCGACAGGGTCGATATCGGCTGGGGCCAACGTCCTGACTTTC. This codes for CASSNPTGSISAGANVLTF. This chain connects TRBV7-9 to TRBJ2-6, with TRBD1 identical over 7 bases. The germline V gene encodes CDR1 SEHNR and CDR2 FQNEAQ (reference sequence). The V and J ends lost 5 bases and 2 bases, in that order; junction bases with no gene match: 15. The CDR3 is 19 residues long. Supplemented by reference TRBV7-9 and TRBJ2-6, the full variable domain reads DTGVSQNPRHKITKRGQNVTFRCDPISEHNRLYWYRQTLGQGPEFLTYFQNEAQLEKSRLLSDRFSAERPKGSFSTLEIQRTEQGDSAMYLCASSNPTGSISAGANVLTFGAGSRLTVL.

This rearrangement joins TRBV4-2 to TRBJ1-3; D is perhaps TRBD1 (5 bases). The CDR3 totals 13 residues. CDR1 is LGHNA and CDR2 is YNFKEQ in the germline V gene. V was pared by 4 bases and J by 4 bases, with 8 bases between. CDR3 nucleotides: TGTGCCAGCAGCCGCGACAGAGGAAACACCATATATTTT. Amino acids: CASSRDRGNTIYF.

The V and J genes are TRBV6-5 and TRBJ1-2; no reliable D call. CDR3 size: 13 residues. Deletions cut 6 bases from V and 2 bases from J, with 10 bases between. CDR1 and CDR2 from the germline V gene are MNHEY and SVGAGI. CDR3 loop: CASSSTFNYGYTF. In DNA, the CDR3 is TGTGCCAGCAGCTCGACATTCAACTATGGCTACACCTTC.

This chain links TRBV5-6 with TRBJ2-1; maybe TRBD2 (6 bases). Looked up from germline, CDR1 is SGHDT and CDR2 is YYEEEE. CDR3 length: 13 amino acids. V lost 4 bases and J 4 bases, leaving 9 bases between the germline ends. CDR3 region: CASSAGTYNEQFF. CDR3 nucleotides: TGTGCCAGCAGCGCCGGGACTTACAATGAGCAGTTCTTC.

The genes are TRBV29-1 and TRBJ2-1, with TRBD2 matching 12 bases. From germline, CDR1 is SQVTM and CDR2 ANQGSEA. The CDR3 has 16 residues. V trimming: 4 bases; J trimming: 7 bases; junction bases outside the gene matches: 11. CDR3 DNA sequence: TGCAGCGTTGCCGCTACTAGCGGGGGGCCGGGAAATGAGCAGTTCTTC. This encodes CSVAATSGGPGNEQFF.

This rearrangement joins TRBV9 to TRBJ1-2, with 7 bases lining up with TRBD1. Looked up from germline, CDR1 is SGDLS and CDR2 is YYNGEE. The V gene end was trimmed by 5 bases and the J gene end by 1 base; junction bases not matched to a gene: 2. CDR3 length: 13 amino acids. The CDR3 region has the DNA TGTGCCAGCAGTGGGGACAGTAACTATGGCTACACCTTC. It is translated as CASSGDSNYGYTF.

The rearrangement uses TRBV2 and TRBJ2-7; 9 bases match TRBD2. The CDR3 runs to 15 residues. J lost 2 bases, V lost 3 bases, and 5 bases had no gene match. The germline gives CDR1 SNHLY, CDR2 FYNNEI. In nucleotides, the CDR3 is TGTGCCAGCAGTGAGGGTGCGGGGGGGGCCTACGAGCAGTACTTC. Amino acid sequence: CASSEGAGGAYEQYF.

The chain couples TRBV6-1 to TRBJ1-5, with D possibly being TRBD1 (5 bases). The CDR3 covers 13 residues. V was clipped by 1 base and J by 4 bases, with 5 bases between them. Per the germline V gene, CDR1 is MNHNS and CDR2 is SASEGT. In DNA form, the CDR3 reads TGTGCCAGCAGTGAAGAGGGGAATCAGCCCCAGCATTTT. Translated, it gives CASSEEGNQPQHF.

The rearrangement uses TRBV29-1 and TRBJ2-7; D is ambiguous. The CDR3 extends over 12 amino acids. Trimming pared 4 bases from V and 3 bases from J, leaving 10 bases between. Germline V lookup: CDR1 SQVTM, CDR2 ANQGSEA. The CDR3 here is CSVGSELYEQYF. CDR3 sequence (DNA): TGCAGCGTTGGGTCGGAGCTCTACGAGCAGTACTTC.

The rearrangement joins TRBV13 to TRBJ1-6; 7 bases align to TRBD1. CDR3 size: 15 residues. Germline CDR1 reads PRHDT; CDR2 reads FYEKMQ (reference sequence). The ends lost 1 base at V and 10 bases at J; junction bases unmatched: 7. CDR3 amino acids: CASSLEFGTESPLHF. The DNA of the CDR3 is TGTGCCAGCAGCTTAGAGTTCGGGACAGAATCACCCCTCCACTTT.

This chain links TRBV4-2 with TRBJ1-1; 7 bases line up with TRBD1. Unmatched junction bases numbered 13, after V lost 2 bases and J lost 4 bases. The CDR3 length is 17 residues. Germline assignment: CDR1 LGHNA and CDR2 YNFKEQ. The CDR3 loop reads CASSQPPGQELITEAFF. Written as DNA, the CDR3 is TGTGCCAGCAGCCAACCTCCTGGACAGGAACTAATCACTGAAGCTTTCTTT.

The V gene is TRBV7-2, the J gene TRBJ2-5, with no clear D. From germline, CDR1 is SGHTA and CDR2 FQGNSA. V lost 4 bases to trimming and J lost 0 bases, with 12 bases between them. This CDR3 has 15 residues. The CDR3 loop reads CASSSYSSNQETQYF. In nucleotides, the CDR3 is TGTGCCAGCAGCTCCTACTCGAGTAACCAAGAGACCCAGTACTTC.

The chain links TRBV19 to TRBJ1-6; unclear D gene. There are 16 residues in the CDR3. Germline-derived CDR1 and CDR2 are LNHDA and SQIVND (reference sequence). V lost 3 bases, J lost 0 bases, and 9 bases lay in between. The CDR3 DNA is TGTGCCAGTAGTATTCTGTCGAGCTCCTATAATTCACCCCTCCACTTT. This sequence encodes CASSILSSSYNSPLHF. Full variable domain (remainder filled in from reference TRBV19 and TRBJ1-6): DGGITQSPKYLFRKEGQNVTLSCEQNLNHDAMYWYRQDPGQGLRLIYYSQIVNDFQKGDIAEGYSVSREKKESFPLTVTSAQKNPTAFYLCASSILSSSYNSPLHFGNGTRLTVT.

V is TRBV4-2 and J is TRBJ1-2, with unresolved D. V was shortened by 0 bases and J by 2 bases, with 13 bases between the two germline ends. This CDR3 comprises 16 residues. CDR1 and CDR2 from the germline V gene are LGHNA and YNFKEQ. As DNA, the CDR3 is TGTGCCAGCAGCCAAGACCCCACAGAGCTCAACTATGGCTACACCTTC. Translating gives CASSQDPTELNYGYTF.

This sequence joins TRBV7-2 and TRBJ2-1, with 8 positions matching TRBD2. Germline assignment: CDR1 SGHTA and CDR2 FQGNSA. V dropped 5 bases and J dropped 9; count of bases not matched to a gene: 12. The CDR3 runs 15 residues. CDR3 DNA: TGTGCCAGCAGCCAAGTCGGGGGGGCCTTGGTTGAGCAGTTCTTC. Protein sequence: CASSQVGGALVEQFF.